This TCR beta chain is drawn from a study of CD8 T cells in ankylosing spondylitis. Findings of the study overall: A TCR beta motif made of under 10 highly homologous variants seemed typical of ankylosing spondylitis blood.

This clonotype came up a few times. Its specificity is not known. CDR3 size: 12 residues. V gave up 1 base and J gave up 7 bases, with 10 bases separating them. Germline CDR1 reads GTSNPN; CDR2 reads SVGIG (reference sequence). As the method for making TCR beta libraries, quantitative 5'-RACE with molecular barcodes was used. TCRdb re-derived calls from the 5' RACE reads in MiXCR, one entry per CDR3 protein. The repertoire consists of around 770,000 distinct CDR3 sequences, with around 19% occurring once and the leading ten covering roughly a fifth. The TCR sequence derives from a male donor with ankylosing spondylitis. The sample consisted of blood, either unsorted or a sorted T cell fraction (not recorded which). The chain uses TRBV30 and TRBJ1-2; D is unclear. CDR3 nucleotides: TGTGCCTGGAGTGGAGCCCGGGGTGGCTACACCTTC. It yields the protein CAWSGARGGYTF.